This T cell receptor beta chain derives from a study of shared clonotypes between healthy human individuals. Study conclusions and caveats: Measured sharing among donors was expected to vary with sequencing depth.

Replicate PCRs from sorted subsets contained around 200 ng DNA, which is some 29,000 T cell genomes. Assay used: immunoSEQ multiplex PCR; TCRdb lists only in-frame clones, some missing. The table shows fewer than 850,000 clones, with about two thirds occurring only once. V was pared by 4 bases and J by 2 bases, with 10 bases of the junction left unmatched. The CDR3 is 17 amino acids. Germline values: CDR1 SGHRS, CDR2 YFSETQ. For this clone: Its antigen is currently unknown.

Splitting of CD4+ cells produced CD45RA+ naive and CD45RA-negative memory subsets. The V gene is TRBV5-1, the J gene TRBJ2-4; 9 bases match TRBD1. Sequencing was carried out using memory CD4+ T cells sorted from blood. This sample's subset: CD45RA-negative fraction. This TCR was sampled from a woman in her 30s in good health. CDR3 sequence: CASSPYRDRAPKNIQYF. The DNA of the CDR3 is TGCGCCAGCAGCCCATACCGGGACAGGGCTCCCAAAAACATTCAGTACTTC. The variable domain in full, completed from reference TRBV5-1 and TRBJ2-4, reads KAGVTQTPRYLIKTRGQQVTLSCSPISGHRSVSWYQQTPGQGLQFLFEYFSETQRNKGNFPGRFSGRQFSNSRSEMNVSTLELGDSALYLCASSPYRDRAPKNIQYFGAGTRLSVL.